One sample yielded the 16 T cell receptor beta chains listed below, sequenced in a study of blood T cell repertoires in COVID-19. Repertoires were generated with immunoSEQ multiplex PCR, while TCRdb's copy carries only in-frame clones and drops some. This table holds 300,000 to 350,000 clones, 87% found once. The sequenced material came from peripheral blood. All receptors come from a man younger than 30 with active or convalescent COVID-19.

This chain joins TRBV29-1 and TRBJ2-1; TRBD2 matches at 10 bases. J gave up 4 bases and V 7 bases, and 7 bases lay outside the gene matches. The CDR3 has 14 amino acids. CDR1 and CDR2 from the germline V gene are SQVTM and ANQGSEA. CDR3: CSAKAGGKYNEQFF. CDR3 nucleotide sequence: TGCAGCGCCAAAGCGGGAGGGAAATACAATGAGCAGTTCTTC.

The gene calls are TRBV9 and TRBJ2-7; D is perhaps TRBD1 (6 bases). The germline CDR1 and CDR2 sequences are SGDLS and YYNGEE. With 0 bases removed from V and 2 bases from J, the gap between germline ends came to 12 bases. CDR3 length: 15 amino acids. The CDR3 sequence: CASSVGQGLAYEQYF. The DNA of the CDR3 is TGTGCCAGCAGCGTAGGCCAGGGGTTGGCCTACGAGCAGTACTTC.

The V and J genes are TRBV14 and TRBJ1-1, with D possibly being TRBD1 (5 bases). The CDR3 totals 14 residues. The V and J ends lost 2 bases and 4 bases respectively, with 11 bases between them. Germline CDR1 and CDR2: SGHDN and FVKESK. CDR3 nucleotide sequence: TGTGCCAGCAGCCAACAGGGTTTCGGCACTGAAGCTTTCTTT. This translates into CASSQQGFGTEAFF. Drawing the rest from reference TRBV14 and TRBJ1-1, the complete variable domain is EAGVTQFPSHSVIEKGQTVTLRCDPISGHDNLYWYRRVMGKEIKFLLHFVKESKQDESGMPNNRFLAERTGGTYSTLKVQPAELEDSGVYFCASSQQGFGTEAFFGQGTRLTVV.

J is TRBJ2-2 and V is TRBV9; the match to TRBD1 covers 9 bases. Germline lookup yields CDR1 SGDLS and CDR2 YYNGEE. This CDR3 has 14 amino acids. J was trimmed by 6 bases and V by 7 bases; bases with no gene match: 7. For the CDR3, the DNA is TGTGCCAGCGAACAGGGGGCTAGGTCCGGGGAGCTGTTTTTT. This gives the protein CASEQGARSGELFF. The full variable domain, in which reference TRBV9 and TRBJ2-2 provide the parts outside the CDR3, is DSGVTQTPKHLITATGQRVTLRCSPRSGDLSVYWYQQSLDQGLQFLIQYYNGEERAKGNILERFSAQQFPDLHSELNLSSLELGDSALYFCASEQGARSGELFFGEGSRLTVL.

The chain couples TRBV7-9 to TRBJ2-7; D is undetermined. This CDR3 region has 12 residues. The germline gives CDR1 SEHNR, CDR2 FQNEAQ (reference sequence). V was cut by 4 bases and J by 3 bases, with 7 bases left in between. In DNA form, the CDR3 reads TGTGCCAGCAGCTATACAGACTACGAGCAGTACTTC. Amino acid sequence: CASSYTDYEQYF.

The chain uses TRBV28 and TRBJ2-3; a possible D gene is TRBD2 (6 bases). V was cut by 3 bases and J by 0 bases, with 10 bases left in between. CDR3 length equals 15 residues. Germline V lookup: CDR1 MDHEN, CDR2 SYDVKM. CDR3 amino acids: CASSLTGTSTDTQYF. The DNA of the CDR3 is TGTGCCAGCAGTTTGACCGGGACTAGCACAGATACGCAGTATTTT. The variable domain in full, with the rest retrieved from reference TRBV28 and TRBJ2-3, is DVKVTQSSRYLVKRTGEKVFLECVQDMDHENMFWYRQDPGLGLRLIYFSYDVKMKEKGDIPEGYSVSREKKERFSLILESASTNQTSMYLCASSLTGTSTDTQYFGPGTRLTVL.

This clone was seen a few times. CDR3 sequence: CASTSTGSGNQPQHF. DNA of the CDR3: TGTGCCAGTACCTCGACAGGGTCGGGCAATCAGCCCCAGCATTTT. The chain is built from TRBV19 and TRBJ1-5; TRBD1 matches at 7 bases. V lost 7 bases and J lost 2; bases outside the gene matches: 8. Germline loops: CDR1 LNHDA, CDR2 SQIVND (reference sequence). The CDR3 is 15 residues long. The whole variable domain, filled in from reference TRBV19 and TRBJ1-5, reads DGGITQSPKYLFRKEGQNVTLSCEQNLNHDAMYWYRQDPGQGLRLIYYSQIVNDFQKGDIAEGYSVSREKKESFPLTVTSAQKNPTAFYLCASTSTGSGNQPQHFGDGTRLSIL.

The genes are TRBV7-9 and TRBJ2-7; weak D call: TRBD1 (5 bases). V dropped 1 base and J dropped 3 bases, with 7 bases sitting between them. In germline, CDR1 is SEHNR, CDR2 FQNEAQ (reference sequence). This CDR3 contains 13 residues. DNA for the CDR3: TGTGCCAGCAGCTTAGGACAGTTCTACGAGCAGTACTTC. Its translation is CASSLGQFYEQYF.

The chain employs TRBV20-1 and TRBJ2-5; D call uncertain. V lost 2 bases, J lost 4 bases, and 5 bases lay in between. The CDR3 extends over 11 amino acids. The V gene's germline CDR1 is DFQATT and CDR2 SNEGSKA (reference sequence). The CDR3 is CSARTRETQYF. The CDR3 coding sequence is TGCAGTGCTAGAACCAGAGAGACCCAGTACTTC.

This rearrangement joins TRBV28 to TRBJ1-2; D is uncertain. V gave up 2 bases and J gave up 7 bases, with 5 bases separating them. Germline V gene sequence: CDR1 MDHEN, CDR2 SYDVKM. The CDR3 is made up of 11 amino acids. CDR3 in amino acids: CASSLPSGYTF. The CDR3 DNA follows: TGTGCCAGCAGTTTACCGTCTGGCTACACCTTC.

This chain connects TRBV2 to TRBJ1-1, with 7 bases fitting TRBD1. The CDR3 is 13 amino acids. After removal of 1 base from V and 5 bases from J, the junction contained 1 base not matched to a gene. Per the germline V gene, CDR1 is SNHLY and CDR2 is FYNNEI. The CDR3 bases are TGTGCCAGCAGTGAAGACAGGGGAACTGAAGCTTTCTTT. Translated, it gives CASSEDRGTEAFF.

J is TRBJ2-7 and V is TRBV7-9; weak D call: TRBD1 (6 bases). The germline CDR1 and CDR2 sequences are SEHNR and FQNEAQ (reference sequence). CDR3 length: 15 amino acids. The V gene lost 5 bases and the J gene lost 2 bases, with 16 bases spanning the gap. The CDR3: CASSARQEATYEQYF. CDR3 DNA sequence: TGTGCCAGCAGCGCCCGACAGGAAGCAACCTACGAGCAGTACTTC.

The J gene is TRBJ2-5, the V gene TRBV3-1 (or the pseudogene TRBV3-2); D gene unclear. CDR1 is LGHDT and CDR2 is YNNKEL in the germline V gene (reference sequence). The CDR3 length is 16 residues. The V gene lost 0 bases and the J gene lost 1 base, with 12 bases spanning the gap. The DNA for the CDR3 is TGTGCCAGCAGCCAAGATTCGGTCGTTATCCAAGAGACCCAGTACTTC. Amino acids: CASSQDSVVIQETQYF.

The chain is built from TRBV2 and TRBJ1-4; D gene unclear. CDR1 is SNHLY and CDR2 is FYNNEI in the germline V gene. V lost 5 bases and J 5 bases, leaving 3 bases between the germline ends. The CDR3 loop spans 11 amino acids. CDR3 amino acids: CASSPNEKLFF. In DNA form, the CDR3 reads TGTGCCAGCAGTCCAAATGAAAAACTGTTTTTT.

The chain is built from TRBV19 and TRBJ1-2, with 8 bases lining up with TRBD1. CDR1 is LNHDA, CDR2 SQIVND, per germline (reference sequence). Trimming took 3 bases from V and 8 from J; bases not matched to a gene: 8. The CDR3 has 14 amino acids. DNA of the CDR3: TGTGCCAGTAGTATCGGACAGGGAGGCGTCGGCTACACCTTC. Protein: CASSIGQGGVGYTF.

The chain is built from TRBV27 and TRBJ1-3; D is unclear. Germline-derived CDR1 and CDR2 are MNHEY and SMNVEV (reference sequence). V was pared by 8 bases and J by 0 bases, with 8 bases between. This CDR3 comprises 13 residues. CDR3 sequence: CASRQDSGNTIYF. CDR3 DNA: TGTGCCAGCCGCCAGGACTCTGGAAACACCATATATTTT.